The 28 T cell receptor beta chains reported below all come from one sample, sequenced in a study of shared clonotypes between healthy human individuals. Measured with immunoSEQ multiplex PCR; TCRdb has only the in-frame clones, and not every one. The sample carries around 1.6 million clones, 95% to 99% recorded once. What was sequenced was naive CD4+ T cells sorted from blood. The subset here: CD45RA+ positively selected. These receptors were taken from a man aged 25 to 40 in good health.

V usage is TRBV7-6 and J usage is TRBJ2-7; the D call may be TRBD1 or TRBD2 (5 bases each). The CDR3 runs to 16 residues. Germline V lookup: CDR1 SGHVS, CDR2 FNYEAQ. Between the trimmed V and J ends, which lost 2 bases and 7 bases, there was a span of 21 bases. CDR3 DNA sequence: TGTGCCAGCAGCTTACTATCAGGGCCGGCGACGGGAGAGCAGTACTTC. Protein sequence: CASSLLSGPATGEQYF.

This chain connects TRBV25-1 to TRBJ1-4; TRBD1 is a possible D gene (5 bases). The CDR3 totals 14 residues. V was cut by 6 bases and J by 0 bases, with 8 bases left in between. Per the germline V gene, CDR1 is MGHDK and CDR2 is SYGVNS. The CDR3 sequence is CASRGLATNEKLFF. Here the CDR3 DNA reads TGTGCCAGCAGGGGGCTGGCAACTAATGAAAAACTGTTTTTT.

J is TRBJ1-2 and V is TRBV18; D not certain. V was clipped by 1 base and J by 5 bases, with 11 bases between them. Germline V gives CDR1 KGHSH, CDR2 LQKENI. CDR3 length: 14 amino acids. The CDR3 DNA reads TGTGCCAGCTCACCACTGTGGACGGATTATGGCTACACCTTC. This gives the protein CASSPLWTDYGYTF.

The CDR3 DNA reads as TGTGCCAGCAGCCCATTAACGCTAGGGACCACCGGGGAGCTGTTTTTT. Amino acid sequence: CASSPLTLGTTGELFF. The chain joins TRBV5-6 to TRBJ2-2; D may be TRBD1 or TRBD2 (5 bases each). Per germline, CDR1 SGHDT and CDR2 YYEEEE. The CDR3 contains 16 residues. V gave up 4 bases and J gave up 4 bases, with 17 bases separating them.

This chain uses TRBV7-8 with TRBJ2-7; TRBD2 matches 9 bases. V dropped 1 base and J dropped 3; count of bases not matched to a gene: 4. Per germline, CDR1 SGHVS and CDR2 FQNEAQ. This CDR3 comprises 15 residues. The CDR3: CASSLGSGRLYEQYF. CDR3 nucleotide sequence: TGTGCCAGCAGCTTAGGTAGCGGGAGACTCTACGAGCAGTACTTC.

The CDR3 loop is CASSSPDFQETQYF. CDR3 nucleotide sequence: TGTGCCAGCAGCTCCCCGGACTTCCAAGAGACCCAGTACTTC. The chain joins TRBV5-4 to TRBJ2-5, with D perhaps TRBD2 (5 bases). V gave up 3 bases and J gave up 1 base, with 10 bases separating them. This CDR3 has 14 amino acids. Germline assignment: CDR1 SGHNT and CDR2 YYREEE (reference sequence).

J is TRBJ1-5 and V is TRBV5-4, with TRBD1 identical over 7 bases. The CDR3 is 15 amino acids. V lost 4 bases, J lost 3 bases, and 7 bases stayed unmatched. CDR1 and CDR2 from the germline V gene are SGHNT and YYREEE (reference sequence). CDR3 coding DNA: TGTGCCAGCAGCCTTGGGACAGAATACAATCAGCCCCAGCATTTT. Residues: CASSLGTEYNQPQHF.

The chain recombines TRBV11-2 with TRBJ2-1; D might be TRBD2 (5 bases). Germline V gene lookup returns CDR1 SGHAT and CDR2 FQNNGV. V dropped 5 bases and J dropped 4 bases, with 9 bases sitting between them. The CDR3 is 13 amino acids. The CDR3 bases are TGTGCCAGCAGCCCGCGGGTTTACAATGAGCAGTTCTTC. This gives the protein CASSPRVYNEQFF.

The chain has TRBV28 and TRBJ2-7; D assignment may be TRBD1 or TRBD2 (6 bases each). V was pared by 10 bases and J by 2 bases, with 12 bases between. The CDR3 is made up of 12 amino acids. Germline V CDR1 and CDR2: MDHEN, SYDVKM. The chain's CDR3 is CAIRGPPYEQYF. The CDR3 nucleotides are TGTGCCATCCGGGGGCCCCCCTACGAGCAGTACTTC.

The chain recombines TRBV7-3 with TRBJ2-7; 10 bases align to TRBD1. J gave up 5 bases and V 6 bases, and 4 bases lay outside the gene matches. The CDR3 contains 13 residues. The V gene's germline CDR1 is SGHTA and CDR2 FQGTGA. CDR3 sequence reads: CASSSTGGNEQYF. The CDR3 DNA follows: TGTGCCAGCAGTTCGACAGGGGGCAACGAGCAGTACTTC.

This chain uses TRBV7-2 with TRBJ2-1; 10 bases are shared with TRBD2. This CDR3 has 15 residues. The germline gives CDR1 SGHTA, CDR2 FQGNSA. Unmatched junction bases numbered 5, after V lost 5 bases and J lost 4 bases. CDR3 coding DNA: TGTGCCAGCAGCCCTAGCGGGAGCCTGTACAATGAGCAGTTCTTC. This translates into CASSPSGSLYNEQFF.

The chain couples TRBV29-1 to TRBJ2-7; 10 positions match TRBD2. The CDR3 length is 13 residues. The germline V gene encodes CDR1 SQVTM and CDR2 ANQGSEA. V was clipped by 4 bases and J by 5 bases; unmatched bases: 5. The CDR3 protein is CSVGPSGSDEQYF. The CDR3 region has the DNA TGCAGCGTTGGGCCTAGCGGGAGCGACGAGCAGTACTTC.

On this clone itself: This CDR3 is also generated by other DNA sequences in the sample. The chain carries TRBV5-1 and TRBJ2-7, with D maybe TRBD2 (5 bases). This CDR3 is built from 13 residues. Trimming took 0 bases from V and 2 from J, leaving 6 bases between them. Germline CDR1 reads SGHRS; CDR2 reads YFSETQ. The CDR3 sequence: CASSLVGTYEQYF. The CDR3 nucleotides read TGCGCCAGCAGCTTGGTCGGGACCTACGAGCAGTACTTC.

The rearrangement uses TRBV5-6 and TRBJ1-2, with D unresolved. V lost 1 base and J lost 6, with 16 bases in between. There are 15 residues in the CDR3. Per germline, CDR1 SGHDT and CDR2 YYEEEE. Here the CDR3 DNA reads TGTGCCAGCAGCTTGCGGGTGGGAAACGACGATGGCTACACCTTC. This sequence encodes CASSLRVGNDDGYTF.

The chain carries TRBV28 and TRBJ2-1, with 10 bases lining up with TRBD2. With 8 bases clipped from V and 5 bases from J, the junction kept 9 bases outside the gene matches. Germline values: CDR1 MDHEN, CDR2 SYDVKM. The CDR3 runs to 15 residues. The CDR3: CASHYLAGAHNEQFF. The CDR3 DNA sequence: TGTGCCAGCCACTACCTAGCGGGAGCCCACAATGAGCAGTTCTTC.

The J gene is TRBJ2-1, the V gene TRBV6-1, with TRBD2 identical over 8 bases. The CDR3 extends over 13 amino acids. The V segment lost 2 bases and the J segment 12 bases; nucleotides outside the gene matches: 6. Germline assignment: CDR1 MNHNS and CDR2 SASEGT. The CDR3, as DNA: TGTGCCAGCAGTGAACAGAGCGGGGGCCGGCAGTTCTTC. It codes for CASSEQSGGRQFF.

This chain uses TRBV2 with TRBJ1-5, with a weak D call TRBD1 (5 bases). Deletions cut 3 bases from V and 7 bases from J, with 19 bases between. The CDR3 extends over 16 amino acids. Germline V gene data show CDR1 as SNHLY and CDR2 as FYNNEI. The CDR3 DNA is TGTGCCAGCAGTGATTGGCGGGGCGCAGGACAACAGCCCCAGCATTTT. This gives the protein CASSDWRGAGQQPQHF.

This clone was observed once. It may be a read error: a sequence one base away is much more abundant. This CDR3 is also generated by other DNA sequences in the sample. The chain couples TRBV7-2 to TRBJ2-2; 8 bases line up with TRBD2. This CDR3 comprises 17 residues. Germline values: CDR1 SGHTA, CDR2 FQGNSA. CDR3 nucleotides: TGTGCCAGCACGGTGACTGCCGGGAGGGGGAACACCGGGGAACTGTTTTTT. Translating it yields CASTVTAGRGNTGELFF.

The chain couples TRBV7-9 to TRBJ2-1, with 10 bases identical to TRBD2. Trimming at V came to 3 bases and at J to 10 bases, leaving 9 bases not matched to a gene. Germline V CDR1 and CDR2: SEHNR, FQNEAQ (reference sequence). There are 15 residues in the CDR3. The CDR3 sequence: CASSLGASGRGEQFF. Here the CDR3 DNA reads TGTGCCAGCAGCTTGGGGGCTAGCGGGAGAGGGGAGCAGTTCTTC.

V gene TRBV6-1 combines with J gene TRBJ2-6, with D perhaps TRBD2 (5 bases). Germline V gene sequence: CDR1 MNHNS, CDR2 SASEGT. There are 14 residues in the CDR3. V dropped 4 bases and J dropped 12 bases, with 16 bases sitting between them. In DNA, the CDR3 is TGTGCCAGCAGTGGGCAATCGGGCCGGGGCGTCCTGACTTTC. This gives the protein CASSGQSGRGVLTF.

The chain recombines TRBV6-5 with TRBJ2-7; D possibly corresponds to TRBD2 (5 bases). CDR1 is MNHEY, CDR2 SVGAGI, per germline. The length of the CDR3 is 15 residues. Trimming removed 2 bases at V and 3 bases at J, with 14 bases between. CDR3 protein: CASSYGLGRGYEQYF. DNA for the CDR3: TGTGCCAGCAGTTACGGGCTAGGACGGGGCTACGAGCAGTACTTC.

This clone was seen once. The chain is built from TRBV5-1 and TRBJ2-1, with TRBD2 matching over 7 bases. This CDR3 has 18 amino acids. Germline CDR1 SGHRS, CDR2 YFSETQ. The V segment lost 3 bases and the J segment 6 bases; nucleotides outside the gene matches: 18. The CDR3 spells CASSSKVAGARTGNEQFF. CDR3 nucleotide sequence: TGCGCCAGCAGCTCCAAAGTAGCGGGCGCGCGCACGGGCAATGAGCAGTTCTTC.

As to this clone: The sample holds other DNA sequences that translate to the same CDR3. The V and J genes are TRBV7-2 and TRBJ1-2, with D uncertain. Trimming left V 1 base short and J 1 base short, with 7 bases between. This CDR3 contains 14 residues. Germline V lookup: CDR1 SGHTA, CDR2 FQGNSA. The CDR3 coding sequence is TGTGCCAGCAGCTTAGGGCCGAGTAACTATGGCTACACCTTC. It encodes CASSLGPSNYGYTF.

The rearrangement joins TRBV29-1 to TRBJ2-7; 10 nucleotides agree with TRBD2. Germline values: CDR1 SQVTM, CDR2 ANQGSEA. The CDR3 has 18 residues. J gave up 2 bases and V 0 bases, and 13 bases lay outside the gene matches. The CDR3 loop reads CSVEDRTSGTRSPYEQYF. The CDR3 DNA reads TGCAGCGTTGAAGATCGAACTAGCGGGACACGATCTCCCTACGAGCAGTACTTC.

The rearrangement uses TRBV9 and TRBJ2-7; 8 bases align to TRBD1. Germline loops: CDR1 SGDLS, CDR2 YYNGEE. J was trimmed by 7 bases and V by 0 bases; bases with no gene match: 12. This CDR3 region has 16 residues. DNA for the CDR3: TGTGCCAGCAGCGTAGATACAGGGGGTGAACGTGGAGAGCAGTACTTC. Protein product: CASSVDTGGERGEQYF. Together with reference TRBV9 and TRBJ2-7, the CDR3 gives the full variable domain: DSGVTQTPKHLITATGQRVTLRCSPRSGDLSVYWYQQSLDQGLQFLIQYYNGEERAKGNILERFSAQQFPDLHSELNLSSLELGDSALYFCASSVDTGGERGEQYFGPGTRLTVT.

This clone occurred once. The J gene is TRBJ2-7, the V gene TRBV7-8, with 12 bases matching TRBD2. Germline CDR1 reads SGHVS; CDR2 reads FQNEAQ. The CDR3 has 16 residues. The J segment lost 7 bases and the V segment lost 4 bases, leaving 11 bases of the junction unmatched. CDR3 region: CASSYTLAGGSGEQYF. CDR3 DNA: TGTGCCAGCAGCTACACACTAGCGGGAGGCTCGGGGGAGCAGTACTTC.

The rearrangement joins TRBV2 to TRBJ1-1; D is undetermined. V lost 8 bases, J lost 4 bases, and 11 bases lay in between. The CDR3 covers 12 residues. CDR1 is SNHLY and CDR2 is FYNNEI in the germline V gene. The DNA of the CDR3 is TGTGCCAGCCTCCTCGGCGGCACTGAAGCTTTCTTT. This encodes CASLLGGTEAFF.

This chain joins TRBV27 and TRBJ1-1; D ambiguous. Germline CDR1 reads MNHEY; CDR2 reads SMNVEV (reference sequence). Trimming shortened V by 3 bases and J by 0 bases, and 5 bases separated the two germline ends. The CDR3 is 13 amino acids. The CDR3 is CASSFEVNTEAFF. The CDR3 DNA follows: TGTGCCAGCAGTTTTGAGGTGAACACTGAAGCTTTCTTT.